The 2 T cell receptor beta chains below all came from one sample that was sequenced in a study of blood T cell repertoires in COVID-19. Profiled with immunoSEQ multiplex PCR; TCRdb holds only in-frame clones, not every one. The data contain 200,000 to 300,000 clones, 85% to 90% of them singletons. The sequencing sample was made of peripheral blood. These receptors were taken from a middle-aged woman who had recovered from COVID-19.

The chain recombines TRBV6-4 with TRBJ2-7; 8 nucleotides agree with TRBD1. Germline values: CDR1 MRHNA, CDR2 SNTAGT. The junction had 9 bases not matched to a gene; V was cut back by 6 bases and J by 8 bases. This CDR3 contains 13 residues. The CDR3 DNA follows: TGTGCCAGCAGCCCATCGGCAGGGGGCCAGCAGTACTTC. Amino acids: CASSPSAGGQQYF.

The V call is TRBV11-2, the J call TRBJ2-2; 12 bases agree with TRBD2. With 6 bases clipped from V and 0 bases from J, the junction kept 5 bases outside the gene matches. Looked up from germline, CDR1 is SGHAT and CDR2 is FQNNGV. The CDR3 has 17 residues. The CDR3 here is CASSLRTSGANTGELFF. CDR3 nucleotide sequence: TGTGCCAGCAGTCTCCGGACTAGCGGGGCGAACACCGGGGAGCTGTTTTTT.